This paragraph reports one TCR beta chain. The CDR3 has 13 amino acids. The germline gives CDR1 SNHLY, CDR2 FYNNEI. V was pared by 7 bases and J by 4 bases, with 13 bases between. Input was about 616 ng to 6,500 ng of genomic DNA from tumor or blood. This sample is part of a study of T cells in tumors after PD-1 blockade. Study background: Each patient got pembrolizumab 200 mg every 3 weeks or cemiplimab 350 mg every 2 weeks. Daily vismodegib 150 mg continued in a subset of anti-PD-1-treated patients.

TCRdb's copy holds only in-frame clones and misses some; the assay was immunoSEQ multiplex PCR. The repertoire includes about 63,000 clones, approximately 74% of them detected once, and approximately 4.5% sits in the top ten. The chain joins TRBV2 to TRBJ2-5, with D maybe TRBD2 (6 bases). The clonotype comes from a human donor with basal cell carcinoma. Sequences were derived from PBMCs, sampled after anti-PD-1 treatment. CDR3 sequence: CASNGGWSETQYF. The CDR3 bases are TGTGCCAGCAACGGGGGATGGTCAGAGACCCAGTACTTC.